This T cell receptor (beta chain) stems from a study of beta chain features in type 1 diabetes. General study results and limits: Shortening that was moderate but significant affected the TCRB CDR3s of Type 1 diabetes patients in all four CD4+ subsets. Here, the possible influence of HLA type (on TCRB rearrangement) remained unresolved. Type 1 diabetes patients had VDJ junctions that carried fewer insertions and more deletions.

This clone was seen a few times. Its specificity is unknown. V lost 6 bases and J 0 bases, leaving 11 bases between the germline ends. CDR3 length: 14 amino acids. Per germline, CDR1 SNHLY and CDR2 FYNNEI. TCRB transcripts that were expressed got sequenced, as all of the isolated RNA had been reverse transcribed. Sequenced naive, central memory and regulatory T cell samples produced an average of approximately 3.8 million reads. Method: immunoSEQ multiplex PCR; TCRdb's copy keeps in-frame clones and lacks some. Among some 130,000 clones listed, 9% were seen once. The chain joins TRBV2 to TRBJ1-2; D remains ambiguous. The receptor was isolated from a man aged 25 to 40 with type 1 diabetes. The sequenced sample consisted of central memory CD4+ T cells from blood. The CDR3 sequence: CASRERSTNYGYTF. The CDR3 nucleotides are TGTGCCAGCAGAGAGCGGTCAACTAACTATGGCTACACCTTC.